Each of the 30 T cell receptor beta chains below was sequenced from the same sample in a study of molecular identifiers for immune sequencing clone quantification. TCRdb analysed the PCR reads with MiXCR anew, one entry per CDR3 protein. The profile shows under 600,000 distinct CDR3 sequences, around 23% of them singletons. The sample taken for sequencing was naive CD8+ T cells from blood, with Jurkat cell RNA spiked in. Subset denoted: FACS-sorted CD8+CD4-CCR7+CD45RA+ naive T cells. The origin of the receptors is a human donor in good health. Some libraries in this study had Jurkat cell RNA spiked in.

The chain employs TRBV20-1 and TRBJ2-2; D is possibly TRBD1 (5 bases). The CDR3 contains 18 residues. Germline V lookup: CDR1 DFQATT, CDR2 SNEGSKA (reference sequence). V shed 6 bases and J shed 0 bases, with 23 bases lying between them. The CDR3, as DNA: TGCAGTGCCACCGAGCCTATTGCTGGGGCTACGAACACCGGGGAGCTGTTTTTT. Translated, it gives CSATEPIAGATNTGELFF.

Concerning this clonotype itself: The junction differs from germline at one of its ends, possibly a read error. The chain has TRBV7-2 and TRBJ2-1; 12 nucleotides align to TRBD2. Germline V gives CDR1 SGHTA, CDR2 FQGNSA. The CDR3 loop spans 15 amino acids. The DNA of the CDR3 is TGTGCCAGCAGCCCGGGACTAGCGGGTACAAATGAGCAGCTCTTC. Protein product: CASSPGLAGTNEQLF.

This clonotype was seen many times. The rearrangement links TRBV20-1 to TRBJ2-2; D uncertain. This CDR3 is built from 13 residues. V lost 3 bases and J lost 3, with 8 bases in between. CDR1 is DFQATT and CDR2 is SNEGSKA in the germline V gene (reference sequence). The CDR3 here is CSARDSDTGELFF. The CDR3 DNA reads TGCAGTGCTAGGGATTCGGACACCGGGGAGCTGTTTTTT.

This clonotype was detected a few times. The chain has TRBV6-1 and TRBJ2-5; 11 nucleotides align to TRBD2. Germline V gives CDR1 MNHNS, CDR2 SASEGT. V was pared by 4 bases and J by 2 bases, with 12 bases of the junction left unmatched. The CDR3 is 18 amino acids. The DNA of the CDR3 is TGTGCCAGCAGTGTACCCCTAGCGGGGGGTGATATTCAAGAGACCCAGTACTTC. It translates to CASSVPLAGGDIQETQYF.

The DNA of the CDR3 is TGTGCCAGCAGTTACTCCCGGACAGTTTCTGTGGAGCAGTACTTC. This translates into CASSYSRTVSVEQYF. The gene calls are TRBV6-2 or TRBV6-3 and TRBJ2-7, with D perhaps TRBD1 (6 bases). Trimming took 0 bases from V and 7 from J, leaving 16 bases between them. Per the germline V gene, CDR1 is MNHEY and CDR2 is SVGEGT. CDR3 length: 15 amino acids.

The rearrangement joins TRBV5-5 to TRBJ1-1; 10 nucleotides align to TRBD1. V dropped 0 bases and J dropped 5; count of bases not matched to a gene: 4. The CDR3 has 15 amino acids. CDR1 SGHKS and CDR2 YYEKEE come from the germline V gene (reference sequence). Here the CDR3 reads CASSLGGQGRTEAFF. The CDR3 coding sequence is TGTGCCAGCAGCTTGGGGGGACAGGGGAGGACTGAAGCTTTCTTT.

J is TRBJ2-6 and V is TRBV30, with TRBD1 matching over 7 bases. Germline CDR1 GTSNPN, CDR2 SVGIG (reference sequence). The CDR3 loop spans 17 amino acids. Trimming cost V 2 bases and J 0 bases; bases outside gene matches: 7. Here the CDR3 reads CAWSRQGILSGANVLTF. The CDR3 DNA reads TGTGCCTGGAGTAGACAGGGCATTCTCTCTGGGGCCAACGTCCTGACTTTC.

At least ten counts were recorded for this clonotype. This sequence joins TRBV20-1 and TRBJ2-3; TRBD1 might be the D (6 bases). V gave up 0 bases and J gave up 1 base, with 14 bases separating them. This CDR3 has 16 residues. Germline V gene lookup returns CDR1 DFQATT and CDR2 SNEGSKA (reference sequence). DNA of the CDR3: TGCAGTGCTAGAGACAAAGGGGGACCCCGCACAGATACGCAGTATTTT. Encoded protein: CSARDKGGPRTDTQYF.

This clonotype was found many times. The chain joins TRBV6-5 to TRBJ1-5; 9 bases map to TRBD1. V shed 2 bases, J shed 7 bases, and the junction held 3 bases outside the gene matches. This CDR3 region has 14 residues. Germline assignment: CDR1 MNHEY and CDR2 SVGAGI. CDR3 sequence: CASSYGTGGQPQHF. The CDR3 bases are TGTGCCAGCAGTTACGGAACAGGGGGCCAGCCCCAGCATTTT.

At least ten counts were recorded for this clonotype. The chain employs TRBV7-9 and TRBJ1-1; D not certain. V was cut by 1 base and J by 12 bases, with 12 bases left in between. The length of the CDR3 is 12 residues. CDR1 is SEHNR, CDR2 FQNEAQ, per germline (reference sequence). The CDR3 is CASSLETSITFF. The CDR3 DNA is TGTGCCAGCAGCTTAGAGACAAGTATAACTTTCTTT. The variable domain in full, with the rest retrieved from reference TRBV7-9 and TRBJ1-1, is DTGVSQNPRHKITKRGQNVTFRCDPISEHNRLYWYRQTLGQGPEFLTYFQNEAQLEKSRLLSDRFSAERPKGSFSTLEIQRTEQGDSAMYLCASSLETSITFFGQGTRLTVV.

The chain links TRBV12-3 or TRBV12-4 to TRBJ2-7; TRBD2 is a possible D gene (6 bases). V shed 6 bases and J shed 7 bases, with 13 bases lying between them. The CDR3 spans 12 residues. The CDR3 sequence is CASRTGRGEQYF. As DNA, the CDR3 is TGTGCCAGCAGAACCGGGAGAGGGGAGCAGTACTTC.

Concerning this clonotype itself: This sequence may be a read error, since a much larger clone differs from it by one base. The conserved final phenylalanine or tryptophan is absent from the CDR3, which likely points to a read error. This chain uses TRBV2 with TRBJ2-3; a possible D gene is TRBD2 (6 bases). CDR3 length equals 14 residues. V was trimmed by 11 bases and J by 8 bases, leaving 23 bases between them. Germline assignment: CDR1 SNHLY and CDR2 FYNNEI. In DNA, the CDR3 is TGTGCCCAAAATGGGCTAGACACGGAGGGTACGCAGTATTCT. Its translation is CAQNGLDTEGTQYS.

The chain recombines TRBV28 with TRBJ1-5; weak D call: TRBD1 (5 bases). The J call may not be correct, given that the DNA end is closer to TRBJ2-3. The CDR3 length is 16 residues. The germline V gene encodes CDR1 MDHEN and CDR2 SYDVKM. CDR3 residues: CASSLIGHYSNQPQYF. As DNA, the CDR3 is TGTGCCAGCAGTTTAATAGGACATTATAGCAATCAGCCCCAGTATTTT.

This clonotype turned up a few times. This CDR3 is CASSLGPGQGAGGANVLTF. The CDR3 coding sequence is TGTGCCAGCAGTCTTGGCCCGGGACAGGGTGCTGGTGGGGCCAACGTCCTGACTTTC. The chain uses TRBV27 and TRBJ2-6, with 9 bases that match TRBD1. The CDR3 contains 19 residues. The trim removed 5 bases at V and 3 bases at J, leaving 14 bases unmatched. In germline, CDR1 is MNHEY, CDR2 SMNVEV (reference sequence).

This sequence joins TRBV6-6 and TRBJ2-5; no reliable D call. V was cut by 2 bases and J by 7 bases, with 17 bases left in between. Looked up from germline, CDR1 is MNHNY and CDR2 is SVGAGI (reference sequence). The CDR3 is 15 residues long. The CDR3 sequence is CASSYPSAEFATQYF. The CDR3 nucleotides read TGTGCCAGCAGTTACCCCTCGGCCGAATTTGCGACCCAGTACTTC.

The rearrangement links TRBV4-3 to TRBJ2-7; D unclear. The CDR3 is 13 amino acids. The germline V gene encodes CDR1 LGHNA and CDR2 YSLEER. Between the trimmed V and J ends, which lost 1 base and 5 bases, there was a span of 9 bases. CDR3 in DNA: TGCGCCAGCAGCCAAGGTATAGGAGACGAGCAGTACTTC. Its protein is CASSQGIGDEQYF.

The sample holds many counts of this clonotype. This chain links TRBV24-1 with TRBJ2-3; D remains ambiguous. The germline V gene has CDR1 KGHDR and CDR2 SFDVKD. Trimming removed 3 bases at V and 4 bases at J, with 4 bases between. The CDR3 has 12 amino acids. The CDR3 loop reads CATSDGSDTQYF. DNA of the CDR3: TGTGCCACCAGTGATGGATCAGATACGCAGTATTTT.

There are many counts of this clonotype. The V gene is TRBV7-2, the J gene TRBJ1-5; D is ambiguous. Between the trimmed V and J ends, which lost 5 bases and 7 bases, there was a span of 9 bases. Per germline, CDR1 SGHTA and CDR2 FQGNSA. The CDR3 consists of 12 residues. CDR3 sequence reads: CASSALGQPQHF. CDR3 nucleotides: TGTGCCAGCAGCGCCCTGGGCCAGCCCCAGCATTTT.

This clonotype appeared a few times. The chain employs TRBV6-2 or TRBV6-3 and TRBJ2-7, with D possibly called TRBD1 or TRBD2 (5 bases each). This CDR3 comprises 11 residues. Germline lookup yields CDR1 MNHEY and CDR2 SVGEGT. This CDR3 is CATRGPYEQYF. In nucleotides, the CDR3 is TGTGCTACTCGGGGACCCTACGAGCAGTACTTC.

Ten or more counts support this clonotype. The gene calls are TRBV6-2 or TRBV6-3 and TRBJ2-3; the D gene is possibly TRBD2 (5 bases). In germline, CDR1 is MNHEY, CDR2 SVGEGT. The CDR3 is made up of 15 amino acids. V was cut by 4 bases and J by 4 bases, with 15 bases left in between. In DNA form, the CDR3 reads TGTGCCAGCAGTTGGGGAGTGAATTTCGCAGATACGCAGTATTTT. Protein product: CASSWGVNFADTQYF.

The chain carries TRBV29-1 and TRBJ2-1; 14 nucleotides match TRBD2. The CDR3 has 14 residues. V gave up 4 bases and J gave up 9 bases; unmatched junction bases: 5. Germline V gives CDR1 SQVTM, CDR2 ANQGSEA. The CDR3: CSVGGLAGEFEQFF. The CDR3 nucleotides are TGCAGCGTTGGGGGACTAGCGGGGGAGTTTGAGCAGTTCTTC.

To note about this clonotype: Since no conserved phenylalanine or tryptophan closes the CDR3, a read error is the likely cause. CDR3: CASMGGSLSSYEQYL. The CDR3 nucleotides are TGTGCCAGCATGGGTGGCAGCCTCTCCTCCTACGAGCAGTACCTC. The V call is TRBV2, the J call TRBJ2-7; unclear D gene. The CDR3 loop spans 15 amino acids. The V and J ends lost 7 bases and 0 bases respectively, with 16 bases between them. Germline V lookup: CDR1 SNHLY, CDR2 FYNNEI.

About this clonotype itself: A much larger clone is a single base away; this may be a read error. This sequence joins TRBV6-2 or TRBV6-3 and TRBJ1-3; D ambiguous. Trimming cost V 2 bases and J 0 bases, with 8 bases left between them. This CDR3 region has 15 residues. The germline V gene encodes CDR1 MNHEY and CDR2 SVGEGT. This CDR3 is CASSYARSSGNTIYF. The CDR3 nucleotides are TGTGCCAGCAGTTACGCCCGGAGCTCTGGAAACACCATATATTTT.

Notes on this clonotype: With a much larger clone just one base away, this may be a read error. The gene calls are TRBV28 and TRBJ2-1, with TRBD2 matching 10 bases. In germline, CDR1 is MDHEN, CDR2 SYDVKM. This CDR3 is built from 17 residues. The J segment lost 0 bases and the V segment lost 8 bases, leaving 10 bases of the junction unmatched. The CDR3 here is CASRSGLAVSSYNEQFF. CDR3 sequence (DNA): TGTGCCAGCCGTTCAGGACTAGCGGTGAGCTCCTACAATGAGCAGTTCTTC.

With respect to this clonotype: Just one base apart from a much larger clone, this may be a read error. This chain connects TRBV6-2 or TRBV6-3 to TRBJ2-3; D is unclear. Per germline, CDR1 MNHEY and CDR2 SVGEGT. There are 15 residues in the CDR3. This CDR3 reads CASSDPLETTDAQYF. The CDR3 coding sequence is TGTGCCAGCTCCGATCCCTTAGAGACCACAGATGCGCAGTATTTT.

The chain joins TRBV4-3 to TRBJ2-5; 10 bases map to TRBD2. Per the germline V gene, CDR1 is LGHNA and CDR2 is YSLEER. The CDR3 has 20 amino acids. The ends lost 0 bases at V and 3 bases at J; junction bases unmatched: 16. The CDR3 here is CASSQELRSSLAGEEETQYF. CDR3 DNA: TGCGCCAGCAGCCAAGAACTTCGGTCTTCCCTAGCGGGAGAGGAAGAGACCCAGTACTTC.

This clonotype came up once. The CDR3 reads CASSHNRGMYQETQYF. The CDR3, as DNA: TGTGCCAGCAGTCATAACAGGGGGATGTACCAAGAGACCCAGTACTTC. The chain recombines TRBV6-9 with TRBJ2-5; 8 bases map to TRBD1. V shed 5 bases, J shed 0 bases, and the junction held 8 bases outside the gene matches. The CDR3 loop spans 16 amino acids. The germline V gene encodes CDR1 MNHGY and CDR2 SVAAGI.

As for this clonotype: At one end, the junction sequence differs from germline, possibly due to a read error. V is TRBV2 and J is TRBJ1-2, with 7 bases aligning to TRBD1. The length of the CDR3 is 15 residues. Germline lookup yields CDR1 SNHLY and CDR2 FYNNEI. The CDR3 sequence: CASSELDRAGYDYTF. The CDR3 bases are TGTGCCAGCAGTGAACTCGACAGGGCTGGCTATGACTACACCTTC.

The chain is built from TRBV5-3 and TRBJ1-1, with 11 bases that match TRBD1. TRBV5-3 is identified as an open reading frame with a role that is uncertain. This CDR3 comprises 18 residues. Trimming took 8 bases from V and 4 from J; bases not matched to a gene: 19. The CDR3 region has the DNA TGTGCCAGCAGCGACTCCGGGACAGGGGGTGGGCGTGTCACTGAAGCTTTCTTT. Translated, it gives CASSDSGTGGGRVTEAFF.

This clonotype occurred many times. This chain links TRBV14 with TRBJ2-7; a possible D gene is TRBD1 (6 bases). V was trimmed by 0 bases and J by 0 bases, leaving 12 bases between them. CDR1 SGHDN and CDR2 FVKESK come from the germline V gene. The CDR3 is 16 residues long. The CDR3 reads CASSQERSGVSYEQYF. The CDR3 DNA reads as TGTGCCAGCAGCCAAGAACGGTCAGGGGTCTCCTACGAGCAGTACTTC.